The sequence of this TCR beta chain was determined in a study of blood T cell repertoires in COVID-19. Study as a whole: Sites in the United States, Italy and Spain provided acute and convalescent COVID-19 samples. Nucleic acid was either cDNA or gDNA, and it came from T cells, B-cell-depleted T cells, or PBMCs.

Germline loops: CDR1 MNHNY, CDR2 SVGAGI (reference sequence). The CDR3 sequence is 15 residues long. V lost 4 bases, J lost 8 bases, and 15 bases lay in between. Original processing methods: Estimated nucleated cell counts came from reference gene primer amplification. Data came from immunoSEQ multiplex PCR; TCRdb stores just in-frame clones and leaves some out. The DNA was the basis for D and trimming; V, J and clone size are from that table. The data show about 170,000 clones, roughly 90% seen once. The source of this sequence is a man between 45 and 60 years old with acute or convalescent COVID-19. V is TRBV6-6 and J is TRBJ1-6; possibly TRBD1 for D (6 bases). The sequencing input was peripheral blood. CDR3 nucleotide sequence: TGTGCCAGCAGTTCACAGGGTGACCGTGATTCACCCCTCCACTTT. Protein: CASSSQGDRDSPLHF.